This T cell receptor beta chain was profiled in a study of identical twins. After removal of 11 bases from V and 5 bases from J, the junction contained 8 bases not matched to a gene. The CDR3 totals 12 residues. Germline loops: CDR1 MNHEY, CDR2 SVGAGI. TCRdb itself ran the 5' RACE reads through MiXCR, one entry per CDR3 protein. The repertoire includes over 200,000 distinct CDR3 sequences, approximately 7.1% of them detected once, and about 14% sits in the top ten. These same records also appear under a second study, on T cells expressing NK-cell markers. As reported in that work: Among the eight sequenced donors, seven tested HCMV-seropositive and one tested seronegative. Alpha-beta TCR T cells were the sole sorting target in several experiments, owing to an anti-gamma-delta TCR antibody. In a handful of donors, dominant CD3+CD56+NKG2C+ clones formed roughly 1.0-7.5% of CD8+ cells.

This receptor was obtained from a woman aged 18-29 years in good health. This chain links TRBV6-5 with TRBJ1-1; 7 bases agree with TRBD1. The source material was CD8+ T cells sorted from blood. This chain's CDR3 is CASQGGGTEAFF. In DNA, the CDR3 is TGTGCCTCCCAGGGGGGAGGGACTGAAGCTTTCTTT.